A single sample is the source of the 10 T cell receptor beta chains below, sequenced in a study of technical replicates of blood from a handful of donors. Some clones are missing from TCRdb's copy, which holds only in-frame ones; the method was immunoSEQ multiplex PCR. The sample has more than 65,000 clones, about 96% seen once. Sequencing was carried out using T cells isolated from PBMCs. These TCRs come from a human donor in good health.

The chain is built from TRBV30 and TRBJ1-3; TRBD1 agrees at 7 bases. The CDR3 loop spans 15 amino acids. Per germline, CDR1 GTSNPN and CDR2 SVGIG (reference sequence). V lost 7 bases and J lost 5; bases outside the gene matches: 14. The DNA of the CDR3 is TGTGCCTTCGAAAGACAGGGTGGCGTTAGAAACACCATATATTTT. It is translated as CAFERQGGVRNTIYF.

The chain has TRBV28 and TRBJ1-3, with D possibly TRBD1 on 6 matching bases. V was clipped by 0 bases and J by 10 bases, with 7 bases between them. The CDR3 totals 12 residues. Germline-derived CDR1 and CDR2 are MDHEN and SYDVKM. CDR3 nucleotides: TGTGCCAGCAGTTTATGGAGGGGGACCATATATTTT. Its translation is CASSLWRGTIYF.

The J gene is TRBJ1-3, the V gene TRBV27; TRBD1 agrees at 9 bases. Germline assignment: CDR1 MNHEY and CDR2 SMNVEV (reference sequence). The V segment lost 1 base and the J segment 2 bases; nucleotides outside the gene matches: 6. The CDR3 consists of 17 residues. Here the CDR3 reads CASSLLTGQGAGNTIYF. CDR3 sequence (DNA): TGTGCCAGCAGTTTATTAACGGGACAGGGAGCTGGAAACACCATATATTTT.

The chain is built from TRBV7-8 and TRBJ2-7; the D gene is possibly TRBD2 (5 bases). Germline V CDR1 and CDR2: SGHVS, FQNEAQ. Trimming took off 5 bases at V and 9 bases at J, with 17 bases between the two ends. This CDR3 spans 13 amino acids. CDR3 in DNA: TGTGCCAGCAGCCCCGTGGACTCTTCCGGGCAGTACTTC. As protein: CASSPVDSSGQYF.

This clone was seen only once. This chain joins TRBV6-6 and TRBJ2-5; maybe TRBD2 (7 bases). Germline V CDR1 and CDR2: MNHNY, SVGAGI (reference sequence). The ends were cut back, 2 bases at V and 5 bases at J, with 15 bases in the middle. CDR3 length: 15 amino acids. CDR3 coding DNA: TGTGCCAGCAGTTACGGGAGGGGGAACGGGGAGACCCAGTACTTC. Protein: CASSYGRGNGETQYF.

V is TRBV14 and J is TRBJ1-1, with D possibly being TRBD1 (6 bases). The germline V gene encodes CDR1 SGHDN and CDR2 FVKESK. V lost 6 bases, J lost 7 bases, and 12 bases lay in between. The CDR3 covers 12 residues. In nucleotides, the CDR3 is TGTGCCAGCAGTCATGCAGGGGTTGAAGCTTTCTTT. Translated, it gives CASSHAGVEAFF.

The rearrangement links TRBV5-5 to TRBJ1-2; 7 bases agree with TRBD1. The germline gives CDR1 SGHKS, CDR2 YYEKEE (reference sequence). V shed 4 bases, J shed 8 bases, and the junction held 17 bases outside the gene matches. The CDR3 is made up of 16 amino acids. The CDR3 here is CASSPTILRGPHGYTF. The CDR3 region has the DNA TGTGCCAGCAGCCCCACCATATTGAGGGGGCCGCACGGCTACACCTTC.

The rearrangement joins TRBV28 to TRBJ2-1; D not resolved. Trimming pared 4 bases from V and 4 bases from J, leaving 17 bases between. The CDR3 runs to 16 residues. Germline CDR1 and CDR2: MDHEN and SYDVKM. CDR3 nucleotide sequence: TGTGCCAGCAGTTCAGGATCCTCATTTGTGTACAATGAGCAGTTCTTC. Protein: CASSSGSSFVYNEQFF. Full variable domain (missing parts from reference TRBV28 and TRBJ2-1): DVKVTQSSRYLVKRTGEKVFLECVQDMDHENMFWYRQDPGLGLRLIYFSYDVKMKEKGDIPEGYSVSREKKERFSLILESASTNQTSMYLCASSSGSSFVYNEQFFGPGTRLTVL.

This rearrangement joins TRBV6-6 to TRBJ2-7, with TRBD1 as a possible D gene (5 bases). Trimming stripped 6 bases from V and 3 bases from J, with 12 bases between. The CDR3 length is 13 residues. Germline loops: CDR1 MNHNY, CDR2 SVGAGI (reference sequence). DNA for the CDR3: TGTGCCAGCAGGGGAACAGGATACTACGAGCAGTACTTC. It yields the protein CASRGTGYYEQYF.

The chain carries TRBV10-3 and TRBJ2-1, with TRBD2 matching over 8 bases. With V trimmed by 2 bases and J by 6 bases, 0 bases remained unmatched. Germline lookup yields CDR1 ENHRY and CDR2 SYGVKD. This CDR3 is built from 13 residues. CDR3 nucleotide sequence: TGTGCCATCAGTGAGGGGACTAGCAATGAGCAGTTCTTC. This translates into CAISEGTSNEQFF.